Listed here is a single T cell receptor beta chain. Its antigen is as yet unknown. Other nucleotide sequences in the sample specify the same CDR3. The record originates from a study of OX40 agonist ivuxolimab in advanced cancers. Overall study: Ivuxolimab, which is an agonistic anti-OX40 (CD134) antibody, was administered to the patients. Head and neck, renal cell, melanoma or hepatocellular carcinoma were the cancers that dose-escalation patients had. Study-wide findings and caveats: Also showing low normalized T-cell clonal expansion were some of the nonresponders. Both blood CD4+ and CD8+ T cells showed clonal growth by week 6 at 0.1 to 3.0 mg/kg.

The germline V gene has CDR1 MNHNY and CDR2 SVGAGI (reference sequence). Between the trimmed V and J ends, which lost 2 bases and 0 bases, there was a span of 2 bases. The CDR3 length is 13 residues. Sequencing was performed with immunoSEQ multiplex PCR; in TCRdb, only in-frame clones are kept and a portion is missing. Of around 50,000 clones listed, roughly 81% are singletons. The TCR sequence derives from an adult with an advanced solid tumor such as melanoma, head and neck, liver or kidney cancer. The chain is built from TRBV6-6 and TRBJ1-5; D is undetermined. The sample here was CD4+ or CD8+ T cells sorted from blood, taken in a trial of the OX40 agonist ivuxolimab. The CDR3 spells CASSYSSNQPQHF. The DNA of the CDR3 is TGTGCCAGCAGTTACAGTAGCAATCAGCCCCAGCATTTT.